This TCR beta chain was observed in a study of blood T cell repertoires in COVID-19. About the research overall: Sources were T cells, B-cell-depleted T cells, or PBMCs; the material itself was cDNA or gDNA.

Using immunoSEQ multiplex PCR, the repertoire was profiled, and TCRdb retains in-frame clones only, with some absent. The repertoire includes some 390,000 clones, more than 75% of them detected once, and about 2.3% sits in the top ten. Germline CDR1 and CDR2: MNHEY and SVGEGT. CDR3 length equals 16 residues. V lost 0 bases and J lost 5; bases outside the gene matches: 4. This clone has just one count. Sequenced material: peripheral blood. This chain connects TRBV6-2 or TRBV6-3 to TRBJ1-1; 12 nucleotides agree with TRBD1. The source of this sequence is an older woman with COVID-19, enrolled during active disease. CDR3 DNA: TGTGCCAGCAGTTACTCGCGGGACAGGGGGCTTACTGAAGCTTTCTTT. Residues: CASSYSRDRGLTEAFF.